A selection of T cell receptor beta chains follows, all from one sample in a study of blood T cell repertoires in COVID-19. Method: immunoSEQ multiplex PCR; TCRdb's copy keeps in-frame clones and lacks some. This table has around 230,000 clones, 75% to 85% appearing once. The sample consisted of PBMCs or T cells enriched from blood (not recorded which). The receptors shown here come from a man aged 35 to 55 who had recovered from COVID-19. Both conserved end residues are trimmed from each CDR3. The D gene is left open where the match is weak.

j_call: TRBJ1-1
d_call: TRBD1
v_call: TRBV7-3
cdr3_aa: ASSLGTGGWRNTEAF

j_call: TRBJ2-3
d_call: TRBD2
v_call: TRBV7-8
cdr3_aa: ASSFDQREGGTQY

j_call: TRBJ2-1
d_call: TRBD2
v_call: TRBV4-2
cdr3_aa: ASSQDLSGRSYNEQF

j_call: TRBJ2-1
d_call: TRBD2
v_call: TRBV5-4
cdr3_aa: ASSGTGLGSYNEQF

j_call: TRBJ2-7
d_call: -
v_call: TRBV18
cdr3_aa: ASSGAHEQY

j_call: TRBJ1-2
d_call: -
v_call: TRBV6-5
cdr3_aa: ASNMRGRLYGYT

j_call: TRBJ1-5
d_call: -
v_call: TRBV6-6
cdr3_aa: ASSHQGRGKIVGNQPQH

j_call: TRBJ1-6
d_call: TRBD1
v_call: TRBV6-5
cdr3_aa: ASSYEGASSPLH

j_call: TRBJ2-5
d_call: TRBD2
v_call: TRBV5-5
cdr3_aa: ASSLGEGRQETQY

j_call: TRBJ2-5
d_call: -
v_call: TRBV30
cdr3_aa: ACNKGGAEETQY

j_call: TRBJ1-1
d_call: -
v_call: TRBV13
cdr3_aa: ASSLGLIGEDTEAF

j_call: TRBJ1-2
d_call: TRBD1
v_call: TRBV6-5
cdr3_aa: ASRETGRSGYT

j_call: TRBJ1-1
d_call: TRBD1
v_call: TRBV11-1
cdr3_aa: ASSLKDRSPF

j_call: TRBJ1-2
d_call: -
v_call: TRBV12-3/TRBV12-4
cdr3_aa: ASSLSANYGYT

j_call: TRBJ1-2
d_call: -
v_call: TRBV6-1
cdr3_aa: ASSEAKGYYGYT

j_call: TRBJ2-1
d_call: TRBD2
v_call: TRBV5-1
cdr3_aa: ASSPGGRGARDEQF

j_call: TRBJ1-6
d_call: TRBD1
v_call: TRBV5-5
cdr3_aa: ASSWGTGDNSPLH

j_call: TRBJ2-7
d_call: TRBD2
v_call: TRBV7-8
cdr3_aa: ASSSTSGSSYEQY

j_call: TRBJ1-1
d_call: -
v_call: TRBV6-5
cdr3_aa: ASSYRTGTTEAF

j_call: TRBJ1-2
d_call: TRBD1
v_call: TRBV19
cdr3_aa: ASSISSGTAYGYT

j_call: TRBJ2-5
d_call: TRBD2
v_call: TRBV6-5
cdr3_aa: ASSSMGGETQY

j_call: TRBJ2-6
d_call: -
v_call: TRBV2
cdr3_aa: ASSGWTDRSGANVLT

j_call: TRBJ1-6
d_call: -
v_call: TRBV28
cdr3_aa: ASIAGAGGYNSPLH

j_call: TRBJ2-7
d_call: TRBD1
v_call: TRBV12-5
cdr3_aa: ASGIQTGWEQY

j_call: TRBJ1-3
d_call: -
v_call: TRBV4-1
cdr3_aa: ASSRAAGNTIY

j_call: TRBJ1-5
d_call: TRBD1
v_call: TRBV2
cdr3_aa: ASSEDRVDQPQH

j_call: TRBJ2-7
d_call: TRBD2
v_call: TRBV5-1
cdr3_aa: ASSPSGSSYEQY

j_call: TRBJ1-4
d_call: -
v_call: TRBV30
cdr3_aa: AWEDSGEKLF

j_call: TRBJ1-2
d_call: -
v_call: TRBV7-9
cdr3_aa: ASSLGMTGEESGYT

j_call: TRBJ1-1
d_call: -
v_call: TRBV5-1
cdr3_aa: ASSTGEGKTEAF

j_call: TRBJ2-5
d_call: TRBD2
v_call: TRBV10-2
cdr3_aa: ATGTSGAPQY

j_call: TRBJ2-3
d_call: -
v_call: TRBV12-1
cdr3_aa: ALRDTDTQY

j_call: TRBJ1-2
d_call: TRBD1
v_call: TRBV18
cdr3_aa: ASSPITRTGYGYT

j_call: TRBJ1-1
d_call: -
v_call: TRBV5-1
cdr3_aa: ASSLVAGNTEAF

j_call: TRBJ2-7
d_call: -
v_call: TRBV6-5
cdr3_aa: ASKTGVTSYEQY

j_call: TRBJ2-1
d_call: -
v_call: TRBV12-3/TRBV12-4
cdr3_aa: ASSLAYEQF

j_call: TRBJ1-3
d_call: -
v_call: TRBV2
cdr3_aa: ASSVGEFFSGNTIY